Listed below are T cell receptor beta chains from one sample, sequenced in a study of blood T cell repertoires in COVID-19. Produced via immunoSEQ multiplex PCR; TCRdb's table is partial and in-frame only. The sample carries some 50,000 clones, 55% to 70% recorded once. The sample consisted of peripheral blood. The origin of the receptors is a woman in her 70s with acute or convalescent COVID-19. The CDR3 runs from the conserved cysteine through the conserved F or W. A D gene is named only where the DNA matches it firmly. Rows may omit the clone size; those that give it use once, few, many or a size class.

j_call	clone_size	d_call	v_call	cdr3_aa	cdr3_nt
TRBJ1-4	-	TRBD1	TRBV3-1/TRBV3-2	CASSADRGLFF	TGTGCCAGCAGCGCGGACAGGGGACTGTTTTTT
TRBJ1-1	-	-	TRBV6-1	CASSEVDNSEAFF	TGTGCCAGCAGTGAAGTCGATAACTCTGAAGCTTTCTTT
TRBJ2-1	-	-	TRBV3-1/TRBV3-2	CASSRVGSGYNEQFF	TGTGCCAGCAGCCGAGTAGGTAGCGGCTACAATGAGCAGTTCTTC
TRBJ1-1	-	-	TRBV4-3	CASSLSTGTNTEAFF	TGCGCCAGCAGCCTATCGACAGGAACGAACACTGAAGCTTTCTTT
TRBJ2-5	-	-	TRBV9	CASSVGGQTYQETQYF	TGTGCCAGCAGCGTAGGTGGACAGACGTACCAAGAGACCCAGTACTTC
TRBJ1-5	few	-	TRBV19	CASSSRQLYQPQHF	TGTGCCAGTAGTTCCCGACAGCTTTATCAGCCCCAGCATTTT
TRBJ1-6	-	TRBD1	TRBV28	CASRSDRGPLHF	TGTGCCAGCAGGTCAGACAGGGGACCCCTCCACTTT
TRBJ1-5	-	-	TRBV5-1	CASSPGTPSSQPQHF	TGCGCCAGCAGCCCCGGGACACCCAGTAGTCAGCCCCAGCATTTT
TRBJ1-2	few	-	TRBV7-8	CASSREGRGYGYTF	TGTGCCAGCAGCCGGGAGGGACGGGGCTATGGCTACACCTTC
TRBJ1-1	-	-	TRBV5-1	CASSLGGTRGTEAFF	TGCGCCAGCAGCTTGGGTGGGACCAGGGGCACTGAAGCTTTCTTT
TRBJ2-2	-	TRBD2	TRBV11-2	CASSRTSGTQGGELFF	TGTGCCAGCAGCCGGACTAGCGGGACCCAGGGCGGGGAGCTGTTTTTT
TRBJ2-5	few	-	TRBV4-1	CASSQAIQGTQYF	TGCGCCAGCAGCCAAGCAATACAGGGGACCCAGTACTTC
TRBJ2-7	few	TRBD1	TRBV6-2/TRBV6-3	CASSYSPGQGSHEQYF	TGTGCCAGCAGTTACTCCCCGGGACAGGGGAGCCACGAGCAGTACTTC
TRBJ1-6	-	-	TRBV5-1	CASSTGTLINSPLHF	TGCGCCAGCAGCACAGGGACATTGATTAATTCACCCCTCCACTTT
TRBJ1-2	-	TRBD1	TRBV25-1	CASRGTGIYGYTF	TGTGCCAGCAGGGGGACAGGGATCTATGGCTACACCTTC
TRBJ1-4	-	-	TRBV2	CASRKGWANEKLFF	TGTGCCAGCAGGAAGGGGTGGGCTAATGAAAAACTGTTTTTT
TRBJ2-7	-	TRBD1	TRBV7-8	CASSLFQGVDEQYF	TGTGCCAGCAGCTTATTCCAGGGGGTCGACGAGCAGTACTTC
TRBJ2-3	-	TRBD2	TRBV11-2	CASSFGGGAGDTQYF	TGTGCCAGCAGCTTTGGCGGGGGGGCCGGGGATACGCAGTATTTT
TRBJ2-2	few	-	TRBV9	CASSVGSGVHTGELFF	TGTGCCAGCAGCGTGGGTTCAGGGGTTCACACCGGGGAGCTGTTTTTT
TRBJ2-3	-	TRBD2	TRBV2	CASIESGRFADTQYF	TGTGCCAGCATTGAGAGCGGGAGGTTCGCAGATACGCAGTATTTT
TRBJ2-3	-	TRBD2	TRBV10-3	CAISESLAGARTDTQYF	TGTGCCATCAGTGAGTCGTTAGCGGGGGCCCGCACAGATACGCAGTATTTT
TRBJ1-2	-	TRBD1	TRBV5-4	CASSFMQGADGYTF	TGTGCCAGCAGCTTCATGCAGGGGGCGGATGGCTACACCTTC
TRBJ2-5	-	-	TRBV19	CASRRQDQETQYF	TGTGCCAGTAGGCGACAGGACCAAGAGACCCAGTACTTC
TRBJ1-2	-	-	TRBV5-1	CASSLDPVAYGYTF	TGCGCCAGCAGCTTGGATCCGGTCGCCTATGGCTACACCTTC
TRBJ1-6	-	-	TRBV7-6	CASSFTAGLYNSPLHF	TGTGCCAGCAGCTTTACGGCAGGCCTCTATAATTCACCCCTCCACTTT
TRBJ2-4	-	TRBD2	TRBV3-1/TRBV3-2	CASSQGVWPSGRRNIQYF	TGTGCCAGCAGCCAAGGGGTCTGGCCTAGCGGGAGAAGAAACATTCAGTACTTC
TRBJ1-4	-	TRBD1	TRBV7-9	CASSLMTGEGEKLFF	TGTGCCAGCAGCTTAATGACAGGGGAGGGTGAAAAACTGTTTTTT
TRBJ1-3	-	TRBD1	TRBV6-5	CASSYDWDRGNTIYF	TGTGCCAGCAGTTACGATTGGGACAGGGGGAACACCATATATTTT
TRBJ2-7	-	-	TRBV7-2	CASSLLVRGYEQYF	TGTGCCAGCAGCCTACTCGTCAGGGGCTACGAGCAGTACTTC
TRBJ2-2	-	-	TRBV7-3	CASSLGHQNTGELFF	TGTGCCAGCAGCTTGGGACACCAGAACACCGGGGAGCTGTTTTTT
TRBJ2-1	-	-	TRBV4-3	CASSQSQGPYNEQFF	TGCGCCAGCAGCCAGTCACAGGGCCCCTACAATGAGCAGTTCTTC
TRBJ2-5	-	-	TRBV3-1/TRBV3-2	CASSQNRLEETQYF	TGTGCCAGCAGCCAAAACAGGTTGGAGGAGACCCAGTACTTC
TRBJ2-5	-	TRBD2	TRBV28	CASSLPGTSGRAKETQYF	TGTGCCAGCAGTTTACCCGGGACTAGCGGGAGGGCGAAAGAGACCCAGTACTTC
TRBJ1-2	few	-	TRBV7-2	CASSLAGGFNYGYTF	TGTGCCAGCAGCTTAGCAGGAGGGTTTAACTATGGCTACACCTTC
TRBJ2-5	many	-	TRBV9	CASSVATGGGYETQYF	TGTGCCAGCAGCGTAGCTACGGGGGGCGGGTATGAGACCCAGTACTTC
TRBJ2-1	-	-	TRBV5-1	CASSLGGGHYNEQFF	TGCGCCAGCAGCTTGGGCGGGGGCCATTACAATGAGCAGTTCTTC
TRBJ2-1	-	-	TRBV29-1	CSVEAVTGQFF	TGCAGCGTTGAAGCGGTTACAGGGCAGTTCTTC
TRBJ2-7	few	-	TRBV6-6	CASTEEQSYEQYF	TGTGCCAGCACCGAAGAACAGTCCTACGAGCAGTACTTC
TRBJ2-3	few	-	TRBV15	CATSRDRGLGGDTQYF	TGTGCCACCAGCAGAGATCGGGGGTTAGGCGGAGATACGCAGTATTTT
TRBJ2-3	-	TRBD2	TRBV18	CASSQALAGVGDTQYF	TGTGCCAGCTCACAAGCCCTAGCGGGAGTGGGAGATACGCAGTATTTT
TRBJ1-6	-	TRBD1	TRBV27	CASSPGTDNSPLHF	TGTGCCAGCAGTCCCGGGACAGATAATTCACCCCTCCACTTT
TRBJ1-1	few	-	TRBV20-1	CSASRPTQSEAFF	TGCAGTGCTAGTAGGCCCACACAGTCAGAAGCTTTCTTT
TRBJ2-3	-	TRBD2	TRBV3-1/TRBV3-2	CASSQERRLAGEHTDTQYF	TGTGCCAGCAGCCAAGAAAGAAGACTAGCGGGAGAGCACACAGATACGCAGTATTTT
TRBJ2-1	-	-	TRBV7-9	CASSLTSSYNEQFF	TGTGCCAGCAGCCTAACGAGCTCCTACAATGAGCAGTTCTTC
TRBJ2-7	-	TRBD1	TRBV7-2	CASSLGQGEDEQYF	TGTGCCAGCAGCTTAGGACAGGGAGAGGACGAGCAGTACTTC
TRBJ2-7	few	-	TRBV28	CASSSRVYEQYF	TGTGCCAGCAGTTCCAGGGTCTACGAGCAGTACTTC
TRBJ1-2	-	TRBD1	TRBV9	CASSVGQGANGYTF	TGTGCCAGCAGCGTAGGACAGGGGGCCAATGGCTACACCTTC
TRBJ1-1	-	-	TRBV3-1/TRBV3-2	CASSQAGNTEAFF	TGTGCCAGCAGCCAAGCAGGGAACACTGAAGCTTTCTTT
TRBJ2-7	-	TRBD1	TRBV11-2	CASSTSGTGIQYF	TGTGCCAGCAGCACGAGCGGGACAGGGATTCAGTACTTC
TRBJ2-1	-	TRBD2	TRBV6-5	CASSASSGGHNEQFF	TGTGCCAGCAGCGCTTCTAGCGGGGGCCACAATGAGCAGTTCTTC